Following are 27 T cell receptor beta chains from one sample sequenced in a study of T cells in Graves' hyperthyroidism and ophthalmopathy. RNA transcripts yielded amplified TCR beta CDR3 regions. HTBI primers drove first-round RT-PCR of the TCR CDR3. TCRdb used MiXCR to reprocess the multiplex PCR reads, holding one entry per CDR3 protein. The table records some 560,000 distinct CDR3 sequences, roughly 15% of them present only once. The sample consisted of blood. The receptors stem from a woman aged 35 to 49 with Graves' hyperthyroidism.

This clonotype was seen more than once but under ten times. The chain carries TRBV6-2 or TRBV6-3 and TRBJ2-3; no clear D. V was pared by 5 bases and J by 0 bases, with 15 bases between. Germline V CDR1 and CDR2: MNHEY, SVGEGT. This CDR3 contains 16 residues. The CDR3 nucleotides read TGTGCCAGCAGTACACGACGGAAGACTAGCACAGATACGCAGTATTTT. Residues: CASSTRRKTSTDTQYF.

This clonotype was picked up many times. V gene TRBV6-1 combines with J gene TRBJ2-7; 8 bases are shared with TRBD1. This CDR3 is built from 14 residues. CDR1 is MNHNS, CDR2 SASEGT, per germline. Unmatched junction bases numbered 6, after V lost 6 bases and J lost 2 bases. The CDR3 region is CASSLGQAPYEQYF. CDR3 coding DNA: TGTGCCAGCAGCCTGGGACAGGCACCCTACGAGCAGTACTTC.

This clonotype appeared many times. The chain combines TRBV6-2 or TRBV6-3 with TRBJ2-2, with 7 positions matching TRBD2. The CDR3 is made up of 17 amino acids. V trimming: 6 bases; J trimming: 0 bases; junction bases outside the gene matches: 10. Germline loops: CDR1 MNHEY, CDR2 SVGEGT. In DNA form, the CDR3 reads TGTGCCAGCAGAGTGGCTAGCGGCCCTCCGAACACCGGGGAGCTGTTTTTT. This sequence encodes CASRVASGPPNTGELFF.

This clonotype has just a few counts. CDR3: CASSSSGTAPYEQYF. The CDR3 DNA sequence: TGCGCCAGCAGCTCGTCCGGGACGGCCCCCTACGAGCAGTACTTC. This rearrangement joins TRBV5-1 to TRBJ2-7; either TRBD1 or TRBD2 may fit D (5 bases each). The V end lost 3 bases, the J end lost 2 bases, and 15 bases lay between the germline ends. This CDR3 spans 15 amino acids. Per germline, CDR1 SGHRS and CDR2 YFSETQ. The full variable domain, rest sourced from reference TRBV5-1 and TRBJ2-7, is KAGVTQTPRYLIKTRGQQVTLSCSPISGHRSVSWYQQTPGQGLQFLFEYFSETQRNKGNFPGRFSGRQFSNSRSEMNVSTLELGDSALYLCASSSSGTAPYEQYFGPGTRLTVT.

This clonotype was seen repeatedly, ten times or more. DNA for the CDR3: TGTGCCAGCAGCGTAGACGACAGGACTGAAGCTTTCTTT. As protein: CASSVDDRTEAFF. This chain joins TRBV9 and TRBJ1-1, with D perhaps TRBD1 (6 bases). The V end was cut by 0 bases, the J end by 5 bases, with 8 bases between. From germline, CDR1 is SGDLS and CDR2 YYNGEE. The CDR3 covers 13 residues.

V gene TRBV7-9 combines with J gene TRBJ1-1; D remains unclear. V lost 0 bases and J lost 0, with 8 bases in between. The germline V gene has CDR1 SEHNR and CDR2 FQNEAQ (reference sequence). The CDR3 length is 15 residues. The CDR3 here is CASSLAAILNTEAFF. CDR3 DNA sequence: TGTGCCAGCAGCTTAGCTGCCATATTGAACACTGAAGCTTTCTTT.

This clonotype showed up many times. The rearrangement uses TRBV5-1 and TRBJ1-2; D is unclear. This CDR3 has 17 residues. Germline V gene sequence: CDR1 SGHRS, CDR2 YFSETQ. The ends were cut back, 4 bases at V and 4 bases at J, with 23 bases in the middle. Written as DNA, the CDR3 is TGCGCCAGCAGCCCCAATCCCCTATCGACCGAGTTCTATGGCTACACCTTC. This codes for CASSPNPLSTEFYGYTF. Drawing the rest from reference TRBV5-1 and TRBJ1-2, the complete variable domain is KAGVTQTPRYLIKTRGQQVTLSCSPISGHRSVSWYQQTPGQGLQFLFEYFSETQRNKGNFPGRFSGRQFSNSRSEMNVSTLELGDSALYLCASSPNPLSTEFYGYTFGSGTRLTVV.

The table lists this clonotype with many counts. The rearrangement joins TRBV28 to TRBJ2-7; no definite D call. CDR1 is MDHEN, CDR2 SYDVKM, per germline. The CDR3 has 13 amino acids. Trimming stripped 5 bases from V and 0 bases from J, with 8 bases between. The DNA of the CDR3 is TGTGCCAGCAGTCCCCCGCCCTCCTACGAGCAGTACTTC. This translates into CASSPPPSYEQYF.

To note about this clonotype: The junction and the germline gene differ at one end; a read error may be behind it. The V and J genes are TRBV5-4 and TRBJ2-3, with TRBD2 as a possible D gene (5 bases). CDR3 length: 13 amino acids. Germline CDR1 SGHNT, CDR2 YYREEE (reference sequence). CDR3 nucleotides: TGTGCCGGCAGCTTGGAGGGCACAGATACGCAGTATTTT. Amino acid sequence: CAGSLEGTDTQYF.

The V call is TRBV11-2, the J call TRBJ2-7; weak D call: TRBD1 (5 bases). Germline CDR1 reads SGHAT; CDR2 reads FQNNGV. The CDR3 covers 13 residues. V was shortened by 5 bases and J by 6 bases, with 14 bases between the two germline ends. The CDR3 DNA reads TGTGCCAGCAGCCGAATAGCAGGGTCCGAGCAGTACTTC. This encodes CASSRIAGSEQYF.

In its sample, this clonotype was seen a few times. The chain uses TRBV5-1 and TRBJ2-3; 10 bases line up with TRBD1. With 0 bases clipped from V and 1 base from J, the junction kept 8 bases outside the gene matches. CDR3 length: 18 amino acids. Germline CDR1 reads SGHRS; CDR2 reads YFSETQ. The CDR3 nucleotides are TGCGCCAGCAGCTTGGGGTTTTCCGGGACAGGGGGCACAGATACGCAGTATTTT. It yields the protein CASSLGFSGTGGTDTQYF.

The chain combines TRBV7-2 with TRBJ2-6; 8 nucleotides match TRBD1. The V segment lost 5 bases and the J segment 0 bases; nucleotides outside the gene matches: 9. The CDR3 contains 18 residues. Germline CDR1 is SGHTA and CDR2 is FQGNSA. The CDR3 nucleotides read TGTGCCAGCAGCCCCCGACAGGGGTTACTCTCTGGGGCCAACGTCCTGACTTTC. This codes for CASSPRQGLLSGANVLTF.

This clonotype was seen repeatedly, ten times or more. The rearrangement uses TRBV2 and TRBJ2-7; perhaps TRBD2 as D (6 bases). Germline V gene sequence: CDR1 SNHLY, CDR2 FYNNEI. V lost 7 bases and J 2 bases, leaving 18 bases between the germline ends. The CDR3 is 15 residues long. The CDR3 DNA reads TGTGCCAGCACTCAAGGGCGGGACCCTACCTACGAGCAGTACTTC. Amino acid sequence: CASTQGRDPTYEQYF. Filled out from reference TRBV2 and TRBJ2-7, the complete variable domain reads EPEVTQTPSHQVTQMGQEVILRCVPISNHLYFYWYRQILGQKVEFLVSFYNNEISEKSEIFDDQFSVERPDGSNFTLKIRSTKLEDSAMYFCASTQGRDPTYEQYFGPGTRLTVT.

This clonotype was counted many times. The rearrangement joins TRBV12-3 or TRBV12-4 to TRBJ1-2; TRBD1 is a possible D gene (5 bases). This CDR3 is built from 17 residues. V was trimmed by 7 bases and J by 1 base, leaving 22 bases between them. The CDR3 here is CASNTLEGKGGNYGYTF. The CDR3 DNA reads TGTGCCAGCAACACCTTGGAGGGGAAAGGCGGTAACTATGGCTACACCTTC.

This chain links TRBV20-1 with TRBJ2-3; possibly TRBD1 or TRBD2 for D (6 bases each). The ends were cut back, 7 bases at V and 3 bases at J, with 14 bases in the middle. CDR1 is DFQATT and CDR2 is SNEGSKA in the germline V gene (reference sequence). CDR3 length: 13 residues. CDR3 residues: CSGRLGGTDTQYF. In nucleotides, the CDR3 is TGCAGTGGCCGACTAGGGGGGACAGATACGCAGTATTTT.

This clonotype was seen a handful of times. One end of the junction does not line up with germline, which may come from a read error. The V call is TRBV5-1, the J call TRBJ1-1, with 12 bases identical to TRBD1. Looked up from germline, CDR1 is SGHRS and CDR2 is YFSETQ. The CDR3 totals 16 residues. The CDR3 DNA reads TGCGCCTGCAGCTACGGGACAGGGGGCGGGAGGACTGAAGCTTTCTTT. Its translation: CACSYGTGGGRTEAFF.

V and J are TRBV6-1 and TRBJ2-1, with D possibly TRBD2 on 5 matching bases. This CDR3 contains 15 residues. V lost 5 bases to trimming and J lost 7 bases, with 18 bases between them. The germline CDR1 and CDR2 sequences are MNHNS and SASEGT. CDR3 protein: CASSSGMIIGNEQFF. The CDR3 region has the DNA TGTGCCAGCAGTTCCGGGATGATTATCGGGAATGAGCAGTTCTTC.

This clonotype was counted only a few times. The J gene is TRBJ2-5, the V gene TRBV6-1; 9 nucleotides align to TRBD2. This CDR3 region has 15 residues. In germline, CDR1 is MNHNS, CDR2 SASEGT. Trimming at V came to 5 bases and at J to 4 bases, leaving 8 bases not matched to a gene. The CDR3 region has the DNA TGTGCCAGCAGTCCCCCTGCGGGAGGGCGAGAGACCCAGTACTTC. Encoded protein: CASSPPAGGRETQYF.

In its sample, this clonotype was seen many times. The CDR3 nucleotides read TGCGCCAGCAGCCCGACAGGCTTTAACACCGGGGAGCTGTTTTTT. This codes for CASSPTGFNTGELFF. The chain carries TRBV5-1 and TRBJ2-2, with D possibly matching TRBD1 (6 bases). CDR1 is SGHRS, CDR2 YFSETQ, per germline. The V gene lost 4 bases and the J gene lost 2 bases, with 12 bases spanning the gap. The length of the CDR3 is 15 residues.

This clonotype occurred many times. The chain joins TRBV7-8 to TRBJ2-5; D is perhaps TRBD1 (6 bases). This CDR3 spans 14 amino acids. Germline assignment: CDR1 SGHVS and CDR2 FQNEAQ. The germline V and J ends were trimmed by 1 base and 4 bases, with 10 bases remaining between them. The CDR3 DNA reads as TGTGCCAGCAGCTTAGGGGCCAGGGGAGAGACCCAGTACTTC. It yields the protein CASSLGARGETQYF.

This clonotype has only a few counts. The chain employs TRBV27 and TRBJ2-5, with 12 bases lining up with TRBD2. The ends lost 6 bases at V and 4 bases at J; junction bases unmatched: 9. This CDR3 is built from 16 residues. In germline, CDR1 is MNHEY, CDR2 SMNVEV (reference sequence). The CDR3, as DNA: TGTGCCAGCAGGCTCCAACTAGCGGGAGGAGTAGAGACCCAGTACTTC. Amino acid sequence: CASRLQLAGGVETQYF.

This clonotype was seen ten or more times. The V call is TRBV2, the J call TRBJ2-1; D perhaps matches TRBD2 (5 bases). Trimming cost V 9 bases and J 0 bases, with 12 bases left between them. Germline V gene lookup returns CDR1 SNHLY and CDR2 FYNNEI. CDR3 size: 14 residues. This chain's CDR3 is CARDSQSSYNEQFF. In nucleotides, the CDR3 is TGTGCCAGGGACTCCCAGAGCTCCTACAATGAGCAGTTCTTC.

This sequence joins TRBV11-2 and TRBJ1-6; the D gene is possibly TRBD1 (5 bases). V lost 0 bases and J 8 bases, leaving 20 bases between the germline ends. Germline V gene data show CDR1 as SGHAT and CDR2 as FQNNGV. The length of the CDR3 is 18 residues. The CDR3 region has the DNA TGTGCCAGCAGCTTAGACCCCTCTATCATAGGGGACGATTCACCCCTCCACTTT. It encodes CASSLDPSIIGDDSPLHF.

The chain has TRBV19 and TRBJ2-1; D is uncertain. CDR1 LNHDA and CDR2 SQIVND come from the germline V gene (reference sequence). Trimming took off 0 bases at V and 11 bases at J, with 5 bases between the two ends. The CDR3 sequence is 11 residues long. The chain's CDR3 is CASSIELKQFF. The CDR3 DNA reads as TGTGCCAGTAGTATAGAGCTAAAGCAGTTCTTC.

The V and J genes are TRBV28 and TRBJ1-5; weak D call: TRBD1 (5 bases). The CDR3 is 14 residues long. The germline V and J ends were trimmed by 2 bases and 2 bases, with 7 bases remaining between them. Germline V lookup: CDR1 MDHEN, CDR2 SYDVKM. The CDR3 region has the DNA TGTGCCAGCAGTTTAGTACAGGGCAATCAGCCCCAGCATTTT. Protein sequence: CASSLVQGNQPQHF.

This clonotype was observed a handful of times. V usage is TRBV20-1 and J usage is TRBJ2-1; 11 bases map to TRBD2. V dropped 0 bases and J dropped 4; count of bases not matched to a gene: 2. The length of the CDR3 is 15 residues. Looked up from germline, CDR1 is DFQATT and CDR2 is SNEGSKA (reference sequence). The CDR3 DNA follows: TGCAGTGCTAGAGATGGGACTAGCGGATACAATGAGCAGTTCTTC. As protein: CSARDGTSGYNEQFF.

This clonotype was found many times. J is TRBJ2-1 and V is TRBV18; TRBD2 agrees at 8 bases. Germline V gene data show CDR1 as KGHSH and CDR2 as LQKENI. V lost 4 bases and J lost 7; bases outside the gene matches: 6. The CDR3 length is 14 residues. The CDR3 DNA is TGTGCCAGCTCACTTAGCGGGGCGGGGAATGAGCAGTTCTTC. This sequence encodes CASSLSGAGNEQFF. Filled out from reference TRBV18 and TRBJ2-1, the complete variable domain reads NAGVMQNPRHLVRRRGQEARLRCSPMKGHSHVYWYRQLPEEGLKFMVYLQKENIIDESGMPKERFSAEFPKEGPSILRIQQVVRGDSAAYFCASSLSGAGNEQFFGPGTRLTVL.